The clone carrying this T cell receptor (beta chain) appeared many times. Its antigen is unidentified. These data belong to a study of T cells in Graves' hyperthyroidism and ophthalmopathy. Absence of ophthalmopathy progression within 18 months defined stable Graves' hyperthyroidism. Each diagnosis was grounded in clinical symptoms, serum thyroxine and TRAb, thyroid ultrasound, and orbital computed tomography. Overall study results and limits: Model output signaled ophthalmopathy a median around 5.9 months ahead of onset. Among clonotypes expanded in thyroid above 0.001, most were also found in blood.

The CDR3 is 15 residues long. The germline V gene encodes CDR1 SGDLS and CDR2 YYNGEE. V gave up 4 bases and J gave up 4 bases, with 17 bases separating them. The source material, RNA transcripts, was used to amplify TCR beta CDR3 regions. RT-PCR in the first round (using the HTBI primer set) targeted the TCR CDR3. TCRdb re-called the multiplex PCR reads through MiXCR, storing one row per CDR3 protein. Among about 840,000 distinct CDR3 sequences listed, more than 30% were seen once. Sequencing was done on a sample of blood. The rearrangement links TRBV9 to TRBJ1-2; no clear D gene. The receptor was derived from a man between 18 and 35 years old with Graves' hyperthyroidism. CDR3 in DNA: TGTGCCAGCAGCCCAGGACGGACCTCGGGCTATGGCTACACCTTC. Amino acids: CASSPGRTSGYGYTF.